Included here is one T cell receptor beta chain sequence, with context. These data originate in a study of blood T cells in healthy people across ages. V was shortened by 5 bases and J by 3 bases, with 16 bases between the two germline ends. CDR1 is SGHRS and CDR2 is YFSETQ in the germline V gene. The CDR3 has 15 residues. Through a sample-barcoded 5' primer and a J-beta primer mix, a second PCR was run for about 6 to 11 cycles. TCRdb reprocessed the 5' RACE reads with MiXCR, giving one entry per CDR3 protein. The profile covers roughly 1.9 million distinct CDR3 sequences, with approximately 40% appearing a single time and under 25% taken by the ten largest.

The source of this sequence is a human donor in good health. The chain is built from TRBV5-1 and TRBJ2-3, with D possibly being TRBD2 (6 bases). Sequencing used blood. DNA of the CDR3: TGCGCCAGCAGTTTGACGGGACTTACGACAGATACGCAGTATTTT. Residues: CASSLTGLTTDTQYF.